What follows describes a single T cell receptor beta chain. Time point reported: pre-treatment sample, taken before nivolumab and TIL therapy. Patients were adults with stage 4 NSCLC. This entry is derived from a study of TIL therapy for anti-PD-1-resistant metastatic lung cancer. Study-level information: Half of patients were current or former smokers. Tumors carried a median about 1.5 non-synonymous mutations per megabase.

The libraries were made with immunoSEQ v3. Sequencing used immunoSEQ multiplex PCR; TCRdb keeps in-frame clones, though not all of them. The table lists 36,000 or so clones, roughly 70% of them singletons. Germline V CDR1 and CDR2: MRHNA, SNTAGT. The CDR3 length is 15 residues. V lost 4 bases to trimming and J lost 0 bases, with 11 bases between them. The chain links TRBV6-4 to TRBJ2-3; the D is unclear. Sequenced material: blood, taken at baseline. The sequence derives from a person between 25 and 79 years old with non-small cell lung cancer. The CDR3 region has the DNA TGTGCCAGCAGTGTAGCCGGTATGAGCACAGATACGCAGTATTTT. It translates to CASSVAGMSTDTQYF.